One and the same sample provided the 21 T cell receptor beta chains below, sequenced in a study of T cell responses to AZD1222 COVID-19 vaccine. Repertoires were generated with immunoSEQ multiplex PCR, while TCRdb's copy carries only in-frame clones and drops some. The sample lists about 35,000 clones, approximately 84% occurring once. The specimen comprised peripheral blood, sampled 28 days after the second AZD1222 dose. The receptor set was obtained from an adult who received the AZD1222 COVID-19 vaccine.

This clone was detected only once. V gene TRBV6-5 combines with J gene TRBJ1-1, with 9 bases matching TRBD1. Germline CDR1 is MNHEY and CDR2 is SVGAGI. After removal of 4 bases from V and 10 bases from J, the junction contained 10 bases not matched to a gene. There are 14 residues in the CDR3. CDR3 amino acids: CASSSNRGPAGAFF. CDR3 in DNA: TGTGCCAGCAGTTCCAACAGGGGGCCTGCGGGAGCTTTCTTT.

This clone has a handful of counts. This chain connects TRBV5-1 to TRBJ1-1, with no clear D. Germline lookup yields CDR1 SGHRS and CDR2 YFSETQ. V gave up 0 bases and J gave up 7 bases, with 10 bases separating them. The CDR3 length is 13 residues. The CDR3 is CASSLAPSGEAFF. CDR3 in DNA: TGCGCCAGCAGCTTGGCACCCTCCGGTGAAGCTTTCTTT.

The V and J genes are TRBV27 and TRBJ1-5; tentative D call: TRBD1 (5 bases). Germline V gene sequence: CDR1 MNHEY, CDR2 SMNVEV (reference sequence). The CDR3 extends over 15 amino acids. With 3 bases removed from V and 1 base from J, the gap between germline ends came to 10 bases. CDR3 loop: CASSLQGQSNQPQHF. CDR3 nucleotides: TGTGCCAGCAGTTTGCAGGGTCAAAGCAATCAGCCCCAGCATTTT.

This clone was seen a single time. CDR3 DNA: TGTGCCAGCAGTTCAGCGGGGGGCCGGGAGACCCAGTACTTC. It is translated as CASSSAGGRETQYF. The chain couples TRBV27 to TRBJ2-5; 9 nucleotides align to TRBD2. CDR1 is MNHEY and CDR2 is SMNVEV in the germline V gene (reference sequence). Germline trimming cut 4 bases from V and 5 bases from J; bases unmatched to any gene: 5. This CDR3 region has 14 residues.

The CDR3: CASSQDVTDYGYTF. In DNA form, the CDR3 reads TGCGCCAGCAGCCAAGATGTGACAGACTATGGCTACACCTTC. This chain connects TRBV4-1 to TRBJ1-2; tentative D call: TRBD1 (5 bases). The V end was cut by 0 bases, the J end by 3 bases, with 8 bases between. CDR1 is MGHRA, CDR2 YSYEKL, per germline. The length of the CDR3 is 14 residues.

This rearrangement joins TRBV6-2 or TRBV6-3 to TRBJ1-6; no clear D gene. Looked up from germline, CDR1 is MNHEY and CDR2 is SVGEGT. The V end was cut by 4 bases, the J end by 10 bases, with 17 bases between. CDR3 length equals 15 residues. Here the CDR3 DNA reads TGTGCCAGCAGTTCCCACTCTGATACCCGGTCACCCCTCCACTTT. Residues: CASSSHSDTRSPLHF.

This clone was observed a handful of times. The V and J genes are TRBV3-1 (or the pseudogene TRBV3-2) and TRBJ2-1; 8 bases line up with TRBD2. With V trimmed by 1 base and J by 10 bases, 9 bases remained unmatched. Germline-derived CDR1 and CDR2 are LGHDT and YNNKEL (reference sequence). CDR3 length: 15 amino acids. CDR3 nucleotide sequence: TGTGCCAGCAGCCAAGGGACTAGCCGGCCTCGAGAGCAGTTCTTC. As protein: CASSQGTSRPREQFF.

The genes are TRBV18 and TRBJ2-2; D gene ambiguous. The CDR3 is made up of 13 amino acids. CDR1 and CDR2 from the germline V gene are KGHSH and LQKENI. Trimming took 3 bases from V and 2 from J, leaving 4 bases between them. The CDR3 here is CASSPVNTGELFF. In DNA form, the CDR3 reads TGTGCCAGCTCACCGGTAAACACCGGGGAGCTGTTTTTT.

This clone has only one observation. V usage is TRBV7-2 and J usage is TRBJ2-1, with 7 positions matching TRBD2. The germline gives CDR1 SGHTA, CDR2 FQGNSA. This CDR3 has 12 residues. The trim removed 5 bases at V and 11 bases at J, leaving 6 bases unmatched. CDR3 loop: CASSPPGGQQFF. The CDR3 nucleotides are TGTGCCAGCAGCCCACCGGGGGGTCAGCAGTTCTTC.

The count of this clone is one. The chain joins TRBV3-1 (or the pseudogene TRBV3-2) to TRBJ2-7, with D uncertain. V lost 0 bases and J 2 bases, leaving 5 bases between the germline ends. CDR1 and CDR2 from the germline V gene are LGHDT and YNNKEL (reference sequence). The CDR3 totals 13 residues. The CDR3 region is CASSQELTYEQYF. CDR3 nucleotide sequence: TGTGCCAGCAGCCAAGAACTTACCTACGAGCAGTACTTC.

The rearrangement joins TRBV18 to TRBJ2-7; D possibly uses TRBD1 or TRBD2 (6 bases each). The germline gives CDR1 KGHSH, CDR2 LQKENI. This CDR3 has 16 amino acids. V lost 3 bases, J lost 2 bases, and 17 bases lay in between. The CDR3 reads CASSPSGEGGPYEQYF. The CDR3 DNA follows: TGTGCCAGCTCACCCTCCGGTGAGGGGGGCCCCTACGAGCAGTACTTC.

J is TRBJ1-2 and V is TRBV27; D ambiguous. The CDR3 covers 13 residues. The germline gives CDR1 MNHEY, CDR2 SMNVEV (reference sequence). Between the trimmed V and J ends, which lost 5 bases and 0 bases, there was a span of 7 bases. CDR3 protein: CASSVKSNYGYTF. The CDR3 nucleotides are TGTGCCAGCAGTGTTAAGTCTAACTATGGCTACACCTTC.

The rearrangement links TRBV3-1 (or the pseudogene TRBV3-2) to TRBJ1-1; 7 bases line up with TRBD1. This CDR3 has 14 residues. CDR1 and CDR2 (germline): LGHDT, YNNKEL (reference sequence). Trimming at V came to 6 bases and at J to 2 bases, leaving 6 bases not matched to a gene. Here the CDR3 DNA reads TGTGCCAGCAGACCCGACAGGGCTAACACTGAAGCTTTCTTT. This codes for CASRPDRANTEAFF.

V and J are TRBV12-3 or TRBV12-4 and TRBJ1-2; tentatively, D is TRBD1 (5 bases). The germline V and J ends were trimmed by 6 bases and 5 bases, with 10 bases remaining between them. The CDR3 contains 12 residues. CDR3 nucleotides: TGTGCCAGCAGCCGACAGAGTTATGGCTACACCTTC. Translation: CASSRQSYGYTF.

CDR3 region: CASRREVGGYTF. CDR3 DNA: TGTGCCAGCAGGCGTGAGGTCGGCGGCTACACCTTC. The chain combines TRBV5-4 with TRBJ1-2; D not resolved. Germline V gene data show CDR1 as SGHNT and CDR2 as YYREEE (reference sequence). The CDR3 loop spans 12 amino acids. The V gene lost 5 bases and the J gene lost 8 bases, with 13 bases spanning the gap.

CDR3 loop: CASSLIRGRKRDEQFF. The CDR3 DNA follows: TGTGCCAGCAGCTTGATTCGGGGGCGTAAAAGGGATGAGCAGTTCTTC. The V and J genes are TRBV5-6 and TRBJ2-1, with D perhaps given as TRBD1 or TRBD2 (6 bases each). The CDR3 has 16 amino acids. V was cut by 1 base and J by 8 bases, with 19 bases left in between. The V gene's germline CDR1 is SGHDT and CDR2 YYEEEE.

The J gene is TRBJ1-2, the V gene TRBV5-4; tentatively, D is TRBD1 (5 bases). CDR3 length: 14 amino acids. V dropped 2 bases and J dropped 2 bases, with 10 bases sitting between them. CDR1 is SGHNT, CDR2 YYREEE, per germline (reference sequence). CDR3 protein: CASSLQDGNYGYTF. The CDR3 nucleotides read TGTGCCAGCAGCTTACAGGACGGAAACTATGGCTACACCTTC.

V gene TRBV7-2 combines with J gene TRBJ1-5; no clear D. The CDR3 runs to 14 residues. V shed 3 bases and J shed 0 bases, with 6 bases lying between them. Germline CDR1 reads SGHTA; CDR2 reads FQGNSA. CDR3 DNA sequence: TGTGCCAGCAGCTTGAGTAGTAGCAATCAGCCCCAGCATTTT. Translation gives CASSLSSSNQPQHF.

This rearrangement joins TRBV10-3 to TRBJ1-1; no definite D call. The CDR3 length is 14 residues. CDR1 and CDR2 (germline): ENHRY, SYGVKD. V lost 0 bases, J lost 3 bases, and 8 bases lay in between. As DNA, the CDR3 is TGTGCCATCAGTGAGTCAGGACGGGACACTGAAGCTTTCTTT. Protein sequence: CAISESGRDTEAFF.

The gene calls are TRBV20-1 and TRBJ1-1; D unresolved. The germline V gene has CDR1 DFQATT and CDR2 SNEGSKA (reference sequence). Between the trimmed V and J ends, which lost 0 bases and 5 bases, there was a span of 4 bases. This CDR3 has 11 residues. DNA of the CDR3: TGCAGTGCTAGAGATAGGACTGAAGCTTTCTTT. It translates to CSARDRTEAFF.

This sequence joins TRBV5-1 and TRBJ1-2, with D tentatively TRBD1 (5 bases). From germline, CDR1 is SGHRS and CDR2 YFSETQ. This CDR3 has 15 amino acids. The V end lost 0 bases, the J end lost 3 bases, and 12 bases lay between the germline ends. In DNA form, the CDR3 reads TGCGCCAGCAGCTTGGCCTTAGGGGCCGACTATGGCTACACCTTC. Its translation: CASSLALGADYGYTF.